This T cell receptor (beta chain) was captured by sequencing in a study of T cells in Graves' hyperthyroidism and ophthalmopathy (dated by TCRdb to the late 2010s). About the investigation overall: Peripheral blood was sampled at the time of initial diagnosis, prior to any treatment. The paper reports TCR Vbeta CDR3 sequencing of some 140 peripheral blood samples: 40 to 45 ophthalmopathy, fewer than 85 hyperthyroidism and approximately 17 progressor patients. TCR V-J signatures able to tell the groups apart were searched for in a discovery cohort of more than 90 patients, of whom approximately 40 had Graves' ophthalmopathy and around 57 had stable Graves' hyperthyroidism. The approximately 90 discovery patients were divided at random into training and test sets in a 7:3 ratio. After sampling, hyperthyroidism patients received methimazole starting at 30 mg daily, and ophthalmopathy patients received high-dose intravenous methylprednisolone. Whether ophthalmopathy could be predicted prospectively was tested in an independent validation cohort made up of roughly 20 hyperthyroidism patients plus 17 patients who later progressed to ophthalmopathy. The study also compared thyroid tissue and blood T-cell repertoires from 6 or 7 Graves' hyperthyroidism patients. What the study reported, not specific to this receptor: In validation, the model predicted progression to ophthalmopathy a median of 6.5 months before onset, with around 70% sensitivity and 72.22% specificity. In cross-validation, a model built on a 13 V-J signature told ophthalmopathy apart from stable hyperthyroidism with roughly 87% sensitivity and roughly 81% specificity, and in testing the same model reached 80%/75%. Sample size was not statistically predetermined, and investigators were not blinded to group allocation. Most expanded thyroid clonotypes (frequency above 0.001) were also detected in blood, suggesting blood repertoires may reflect thyroid immune responses.

The TCR beta CDR3 regions were amplified from RNA transcripts. A first-round RT-PCR of the TCR CDR3 used the HTBI primer set with the Qiagen OneStep RT-PCR kit. A second multiplex PCR round built the libraries, followed by size selection and purification. Libraries were sequenced paired-end with 100 bp reads on an Illumina HiSeq2000. From the authors' description of their analysis: SOAPnuke was used to process the raw data, removing reads that contained adapters or uncalled bases, had a mean Phred below 15, or lacked an exact match to the constant primer or identifier. High-quality paired reads were merged using COPE v1.2.5, and each unique nucleotide sequence was defined as a clonotype. Clonotypes were aligned to IMGT TRBV, TRBD and TRBJ reference segments using MiTCR v1.1. Analysis was restricted to V-J combinations with a frequency above 0.0001, which covered just over 98% of repertoires. A TCS score was defined as the ratio of F50 (clonal expansion) to E x V (chaos), with BLOSUM62-based TCRdist applied between CDR3 peptides within each V-J. Welch's t-statistics and random forest reduced 500 to 550 V-J features to 13, which were used in a naive Bayes classifier (R e1071). The public reads were reprocessed in TCRdb via fastp at Q25 and MiXCR, keeping in-frame beta chains. Each record represents a unique CDR3 protein, reported with the most common genes and DNA among its rows. V and J calls and clone size were set by TCRdb, not the authors. The sample includes about half a million distinct CDR3 sequences, with approximately 22% observed a single time. The top ten hold 45% to 50% of the sample.

With regard to this clonotype: There is no known antigen for this receptor. Base qualities are not provided; no much larger clone lies one nucleotide away.

Inclusive of the bounding cysteine and phenylalanine, the CDR3 is 13 residues long. Only the CDR3 DNA stays, 39 bases, in frame from base 1. V is shortened by 11 bases, J by 2 bases, and the region joining them spans 13 bases. In the ophthalmopathy patients, disease was moderately to severely active, with a Clinical Activity Score of 3 or more, a NOSPECS grade of 4 or more, and a duration of less than 3 months. Patients with uncontrolled infections, other autoimmune diseases, pregnancy or lactation were excluded. Diagnoses were based on clinical symptoms, serum thyroxine and TRAb, thyroid ultrasound and orbital computed tomography. PBMCs were separated from roughly 10 ml of fresh peripheral blood using Ficoll-Paque density gradient centrifugation. Total RNA was extracted using Trizol reagent, and RNA quality was assessed on an Agilent 2100 Bioanalyzer.

The material sequenced was blood. This sequence was found in a woman in her seventies with Graves' ophthalmopathy. The sequence is built from TRBV12-3 or TRBV12-4 and TRBJ2-1; a weak D assignment points to TRBD2 (5 bases agree). The CDR3 is CAGNRGTYNEQFF. The DNA is as follows: TGTGCCGGCAATCGGGGTACCTACAATGAGCAGTTCTTC.